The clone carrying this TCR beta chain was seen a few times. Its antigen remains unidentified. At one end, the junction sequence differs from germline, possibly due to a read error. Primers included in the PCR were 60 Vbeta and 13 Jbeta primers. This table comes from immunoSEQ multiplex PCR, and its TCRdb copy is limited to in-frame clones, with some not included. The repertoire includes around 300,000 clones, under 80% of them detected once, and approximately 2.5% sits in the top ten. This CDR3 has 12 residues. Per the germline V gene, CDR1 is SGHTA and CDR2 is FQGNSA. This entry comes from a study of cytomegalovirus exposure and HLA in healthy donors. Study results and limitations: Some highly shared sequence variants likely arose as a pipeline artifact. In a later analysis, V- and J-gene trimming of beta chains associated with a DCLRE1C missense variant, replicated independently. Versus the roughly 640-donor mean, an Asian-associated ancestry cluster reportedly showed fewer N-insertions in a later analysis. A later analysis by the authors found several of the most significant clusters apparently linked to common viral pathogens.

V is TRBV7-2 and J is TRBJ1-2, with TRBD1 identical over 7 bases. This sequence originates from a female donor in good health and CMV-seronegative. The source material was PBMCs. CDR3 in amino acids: CASSLRTGYPSF. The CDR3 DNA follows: TGTGCCAGCAGCTTAAGGACAGGCTACCCTTCCTTC.